What follows is one TCR beta chain and its context. The antigen remains undetermined. This entry belongs to a study of beta chain features in type 1 diabetes. The CDR3 consists of 16 residues. J was trimmed by 11 bases and V by 4 bases; bases with no gene match: 16. Germline-derived CDR1 and CDR2 are SGHAT and FQNNGV. Study outcomes and limitations: A moderate, significant TCRB CDR3 shortening appeared in type 1 diabetes across four CD4+ subsets. In the patient group, naive, central memory and Treg TCRB repertoires seemed more alike than in the healthy donor group.

As every portion of the isolated RNA was reverse transcribed, the sequencing read expressed TCRB transcripts. Method: immunoSEQ multiplex PCR; TCRdb's copy keeps in-frame clones and lacks some. The sample contains 350,000 to 450,000 clones, roughly 14% of which appear only once. Sequenced: naive CD4+ T cells from blood. The origin of this receptor is a man aged 25-40 years in good health. The V gene is TRBV11-2, the J gene TRBJ1-4, with TRBD1 matching over 7 bases. The CDR3 bases are TGTGCCAGCAGCTCAACTCGAGGGGGCCTGGGAGACAAACTGTTTTTT. This gives the protein CASSSTRGGLGDKLFF. The whole variable domain, remainder taken from reference TRBV11-2 and TRBJ1-4, is EAGVAQSPRYKIIEKRQSVAFWCNPISGHATLYWYQQILGQGPKLLIQFQNNGVVDDSQLPKDRFSAERLKGVDSTLKIQPAKLEDSAVYLCASSSTRGGLGDKLFFGSGTQLSVL.